This T cell receptor (beta chain) was found in a study of T cell repertoires in cytomegalovirus infection. Study as a whole: Use of recently identified HLA-C-restricted and well-studied HLA-B-restricted CMV epitopes was part of the study. Public TCR beta signatures indicated both CMV infection and matching HLA type. General study findings and limits: Carriers of CMV and the relevant HLA type were discriminated by public TCR beta frequency. CMV-specific TCR beta clonotypes restricted by HLA-C were the ones dominating the ex vivo response.

Using its own MiXCR run on the reads, TCRdb lists one record per CDR3 protein. The repertoire holds 640,000 or so distinct CDR3 sequences, with around a third as singletons. As to this clonotype: The antigen is unknown.

This CDR3 is built from 12 residues. Germline V gene data show CDR1 as SQVTM and CDR2 as ANQGSEA. The V gene lost 5 bases and the J gene lost 3 bases, with 8 bases spanning the gap. Sequencing used cultured PBMCs, obtained from culture after CMV antigen stimulation. This clonotype originated in a human donor in good health (CMV status not recorded). Some clones in this sample may be carry-over from other donors' samples. The chain uses TRBV29-1 and TRBJ1-3; D call uncertain. The CDR3 DNA reads as TGCAGCGTTCGACGCAGTGGAAACACCATATATTTT. It codes for CSVRRSGNTIYF. Complete variable domain (other parts from reference TRBV29-1 and TRBJ1-3): SAVISQKPSRDICQRGTSLTIQCQVDSQVTMMFWYRQQPGQSLTLIATANQGSEATYESGFVIDKFPISRPNLTFSTLTVSNMSPEDSSIYLCSVRRSGNTIYFGEGSWLTVV.